This T cell receptor beta chain was documented in a study of CD8 T cells in Susac syndrome. Sequencing of TCR beta drew on CD8+ and CD4+ T cells from blood. The RNA, about 0.45 to 1 ug, was put through reverse transcription using random hexamers. TCRdb redid the calling of the immunoSEQ multiplex PCR reads with MiXCR, one entry per CDR3 protein. The sample lists some 130,000 distinct CDR3 sequences, about 95% occurring once. Trimming shortened V by 0 bases and J by 5 bases, and 14 bases separated the two germline ends. This CDR3 region has 16 residues. The germline gives CDR1 MGHRA, CDR2 YSYEKL. The specimen sequenced was CD4+ T cells from PBMCs. This TCR came from a human donor in good health. This chain links TRBV4-1 with TRBJ2-1; no reliable D call. CDR3 nucleotide sequence: TGCGCCAGCAGCCAAGATCTGCCGGCGCCTAACAATGAGCAGTTCTTC. This translates into CASSQDLPAPNNEQFF.